These 14 T cell receptor beta chains were sequenced from one sample in a study of Graves' ophthalmopathy and Graves' hyperthyroidism. TCR beta CDR3 regions were amplified from RNA transcripts. The authors performed first-round RT-PCR with HTBI primers and then a second-round multiplex PCR. Via MiXCR, TCRdb re-called the multiplex PCR reads, giving one row per CDR3 protein. This table holds almost 750,000 distinct CDR3 sequences, about 44% found once. Specimen: peripheral blood. The receptors derive from an adult man with Graves' ophthalmopathy.

V is TRBV19 and J is TRBJ1-5; a possible D gene is TRBD1 (6 bases). The CDR3 is made up of 17 amino acids. Deletions cut 0 bases from V and 0 bases from J, with 12 bases between. Germline CDR1 and CDR2: LNHDA and SQIVND (reference sequence). CDR3 region: CASSIDLDRHSNQPQHF. CDR3 nucleotides: TGTGCCAGTAGTATAGACCTTGACAGGCATAGCAATCAGCCCCAGCATTTT. The complete variable domain, with remaining parts taken from reference TRBV19 and TRBJ1-5, reads DGGITQSPKYLFRKEGQNVTLSCEQNLNHDAMYWYRQDPGQGLRLIYYSQIVNDFQKGDIAEGYSVSREKKESFPLTVTSAQKNPTAFYLCASSIDLDRHSNQPQHFGDGTRLSIL.

This rearrangement joins TRBV11-1 to TRBJ2-7; D not certain. The CDR3 runs to 13 residues. V was cut by 0 bases and J by 2 bases, with 5 bases left in between. Germline-derived CDR1 and CDR2 are SGHAT and FQDESV (reference sequence). CDR3 residues: CASSLANAYEQYF. In nucleotides, the CDR3 is TGTGCCAGCAGCTTAGCCAACGCCTACGAGCAGTACTTC.

Ten or more counts support this clonotype. This chain uses TRBV2 with TRBJ2-7; D unclear. CDR1 SNHLY and CDR2 FYNNEI come from the germline V gene. This CDR3 spans 15 amino acids. The V and J ends lost 3 bases and 4 bases respectively, with 16 bases between them. In DNA form, the CDR3 reads TGTGCCAGCAGTGATTTGTCCGGGTATGGTTACGAGCAGTACTTC. Translation gives CASSDLSGYGYEQYF.

Regarding this clonotype: A read error may explain this, as a much larger clone is one base away. The genes are TRBV27 and TRBJ1-1; D call uncertain. Germline V gene lookup returns CDR1 MNHEY and CDR2 SMNVEV (reference sequence). The CDR3 is made up of 12 amino acids. V lost 5 bases and J lost 5, with 9 bases in between. CDR3: CASSPVATEAFF. The DNA of the CDR3 is TGTGCCAGCAGTCCGGTGGCTACTGAAGCTTTCTTT.

This clonotype was observed at least ten times. The chain recombines TRBV29-1 with TRBJ1-2; D gene ambiguous. CDR3 length: 15 residues. V shed 6 bases and J shed 5 bases, with 22 bases lying between them. In germline, CDR1 is SQVTM, CDR2 ANQGSEA. The CDR3 DNA reads TGCAGCGTCGGTCAGCGGCTGGCGACTGAATATGGCTACACCTTC. Encoded protein: CSVGQRLATEYGYTF.

The chain links TRBV7-9 to TRBJ1-2; 9 positions agree with TRBD1. V shed 1 base and J 4 bases; nucleotides not matched to a gene: 7. The germline V gene encodes CDR1 SEHNR and CDR2 FQNEAQ (reference sequence). The CDR3 contains 16 residues. The CDR3 loop is CASSLEGTGRGYGYTF. Written as DNA, the CDR3 is TGTGCCAGCAGCTTAGAGGGGACAGGGCGGGGCTATGGCTACACCTTC.

The rearrangement joins TRBV6-2 or TRBV6-3 to TRBJ2-2; 14 bases are a match to TRBD2. Trimming cost V 6 bases and J 1 base; bases outside gene matches: 4. This CDR3 region has 17 residues. Germline values: CDR1 MNHEY, CDR2 SVGEGT. CDR3 in amino acids: CASSPGLAGENTGELFF. The CDR3 bases are TGTGCCAGCAGCCCGGGACTAGCGGGAGAGAACACCGGGGAGCTGTTTTTT.

Comment on this clonotype: A much more abundant neighbour one base away suggests this may be a read error. This chain connects TRBV9 to TRBJ2-7; 10 bases are shared with TRBD2. Germline V lookup: CDR1 SGDLS, CDR2 YYNGEE. Trimming took 4 bases from V and 6 from J; bases not matched to a gene: 10. The CDR3 spans 15 residues. The CDR3 nucleotides are TGTGCCAGCAGCCCCGCCCCTAGCGGGAGTCTCGAGCAGTACTTC. This sequence encodes CASSPAPSGSLEQYF. Supplemented by reference TRBV9 and TRBJ2-7, the full variable domain reads DSGVTQTPKHLITATGQRVTLRCSPRSGDLSVYWYQQSLDQGLQFLIQYYNGEERAKGNILERFSAQQFPDLHSELNLSSLELGDSALYFCASSPAPSGSLEQYFGPGTRLTVT.

Worth noting for this clonotype: The CDR3 end shows no conserved phenylalanine or tryptophan, and so a read error is likely. The DNA is left out, because the CDR3 cannot be placed on it with certainty; the CDR3 is given as TCRdb lists it. The chain employs TRBV9 and TRBJ1-2; the D call TRBD1 from the table was never checked on the DNA. The germline V gene encodes CDR1 SGDLS and CDR2 YYNGEE. The CDR3 numbers 8 amino acids, ends counted. CDR3 protein: CASSVVGQ.

This clonotype was seen a handful of times. The V and J genes are TRBV2 and TRBJ2-6; a weak D match, TRBD1 (6 bases). The CDR3 runs 15 residues. V was clipped by 8 bases and J by 3 bases, with 14 bases between them. Germline V gene lookup returns CDR1 SNHLY and CDR2 FYNNEI. CDR3 in amino acids: CASASRGYGANVLTF. The CDR3 DNA follows: TGTGCCAGCGCCTCCAGGGGTTATGGGGCCAACGTCCTGACTTTC.

This clonotype was recorded many times. The V call is TRBV25-1, the J call TRBJ1-2; TRBD1 matches at 7 bases. J gave up 4 bases and V 5 bases, and 7 bases lay outside the gene matches. Germline CDR1 is MGHDK and CDR2 is SYGVNS. There are 14 residues in the CDR3. In nucleotides, the CDR3 is TGTGCCAGCAGTAATCCAGGGGACAGCTATGGCTACACCTTC. Translating gives CASSNPGDSYGYTF.

V gene TRBV2 combines with J gene TRBJ2-7, with D perhaps being TRBD1 or TRBD2 (7 bases each). The CDR3 has 15 residues. The germline CDR1 and CDR2 sequences are SNHLY and FYNNEI. Trimming stripped 5 bases from V and 5 bases from J, with 19 bases between. CDR3 sequence: CASSYSGGALDEQYF. The CDR3 nucleotides are TGTGCCAGCAGTTACTCAGGGGGGGCTCTCGACGAGCAGTACTTC.

In this sample, this clonotype turned up a few times. CDR3 sequence (DNA): TGCAGTGCTGAGGGACAGGGGAACACCGGGGAGCTGTTTTTT. It translates to CSAEGQGNTGELFF. The chain couples TRBV20-1 to TRBJ2-2; 9 nucleotides match TRBD1. Trimming took 5 bases from V and 1 from J; bases not matched to a gene: 2. The CDR3 has 14 amino acids. Per the germline V gene, CDR1 is DFQATT and CDR2 is SNEGSKA (reference sequence).

This clonotype showed up just a few times. The V and J genes are TRBV2 and TRBJ1-1, with D hard to call. The CDR3 covers 15 residues. The ends were cut back, 7 bases at V and 0 bases at J, with 15 bases in the middle. The germline V gene encodes CDR1 SNHLY and CDR2 FYNNEI. The chain's CDR3 is CASTLEAPMNTEAFF. CDR3 bases: TGTGCCAGCACCCTAGAAGCCCCTATGAACACTGAAGCTTTCTTT. The whole variable domain, remainder taken from reference TRBV2 and TRBJ1-1, is EPEVTQTPSHQVTQMGQEVILRCVPISNHLYFYWYRQILGQKVEFLVSFYNNEISEKSEIFDDQFSVERPDGSNFTLKIRSTKLEDSAMYFCASTLEAPMNTEAFFGQGTRLTVV.